The 4 T cell receptor beta chains below all came from one sample that was sequenced in a study of T cells in Graves' hyperthyroidism and ophthalmopathy. RNA transcripts provided the source from which TCR beta CDR3 regions were amplified. RT-PCR in the first round (using the HTBI primer set) targeted the TCR CDR3. MiXCR, run by TCRdb on the multiplex PCR reads, gives a single entry per CDR3 protein. This table holds some 400,000 distinct CDR3 sequences, 19% found once. The sample taken for sequencing was blood. Receptors were obtained from a woman younger than 30 with Graves' hyperthyroidism.

This clonotype was found many times. The J gene is TRBJ1-1, the V gene TRBV5-1; no reliable D call. The V gene lost 0 bases and the J gene lost 3 bases, with 15 bases spanning the gap. The CDR3 is 16 residues long. Germline lookup yields CDR1 SGHRS and CDR2 YFSETQ. In DNA, the CDR3 is TGCGCCAGCAGCTTGGATGGGAGGGCTGGGGACACTGAAGCTTTCTTT. It yields the protein CASSLDGRAGDTEAFF.

This clonotype was recorded at least ten times. The chain joins TRBV30 to TRBJ1-1; 7 bases are shared with TRBD1. This CDR3 has 13 residues. The V segment lost 4 bases and the J segment 4 bases; nucleotides outside the gene matches: 6. The germline CDR1 and CDR2 sequences are GTSNPN and SVGIG (reference sequence). CDR3 region: CAWIGGLVTEAFF. CDR3 nucleotide sequence: TGTGCCTGGATAGGGGGCTTGGTCACTGAAGCTTTCTTT. The whole variable domain, filled in from reference TRBV30 and TRBJ1-1, reads SQTIHQWPATLVQPVGSPLSLECTVEGTSNPNLYWYRQAAGRGLQLLFYSVGIGQISSEVPQNLSASRPQDRQFILSSKKLLLSDSGFYLCAWIGGLVTEAFFGQGTRLTVV.

The chain combines TRBV7-9 with TRBJ1-1, with 7 positions matching TRBD1. Trimming cost V 8 bases and J 4 bases; bases outside gene matches: 4. CDR1 and CDR2 from the germline V gene are SEHNR and FQNEAQ (reference sequence). The CDR3 loop spans 12 amino acids. The CDR3 region is CASAQGGTEAFF. CDR3 DNA: TGTGCCAGCGCCCAGGGGGGCACTGAAGCTTTCTTT.

Ten or more counts support this clonotype. V usage is TRBV6-5 and J usage is TRBJ1-1; TRBD1 aligns across 8 bases. Trimming removed 4 bases from V and 6 bases from J; junction bases left unmatched: 10. CDR1 and CDR2 (germline): MNHEY, SVGAGI. CDR3 length: 15 amino acids. This CDR3 reads CASSFLPNRGAEAFF. In DNA form, the CDR3 reads TGTGCCAGCAGTTTCTTACCGAACAGGGGGGCTGAAGCTTTCTTT.